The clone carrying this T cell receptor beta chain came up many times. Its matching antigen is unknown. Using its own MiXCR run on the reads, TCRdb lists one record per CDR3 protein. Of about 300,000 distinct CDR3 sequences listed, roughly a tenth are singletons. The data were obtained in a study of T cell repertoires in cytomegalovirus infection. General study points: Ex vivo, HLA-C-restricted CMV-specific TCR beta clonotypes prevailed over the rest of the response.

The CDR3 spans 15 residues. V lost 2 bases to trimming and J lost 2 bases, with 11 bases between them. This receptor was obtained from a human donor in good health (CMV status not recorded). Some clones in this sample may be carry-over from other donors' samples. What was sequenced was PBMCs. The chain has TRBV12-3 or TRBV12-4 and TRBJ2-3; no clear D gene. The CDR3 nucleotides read TGTGCCAGCAGTTTAAGACAAATAAACACAGATACGCAGTATTTT. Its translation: CASSLRQINTDTQYF.